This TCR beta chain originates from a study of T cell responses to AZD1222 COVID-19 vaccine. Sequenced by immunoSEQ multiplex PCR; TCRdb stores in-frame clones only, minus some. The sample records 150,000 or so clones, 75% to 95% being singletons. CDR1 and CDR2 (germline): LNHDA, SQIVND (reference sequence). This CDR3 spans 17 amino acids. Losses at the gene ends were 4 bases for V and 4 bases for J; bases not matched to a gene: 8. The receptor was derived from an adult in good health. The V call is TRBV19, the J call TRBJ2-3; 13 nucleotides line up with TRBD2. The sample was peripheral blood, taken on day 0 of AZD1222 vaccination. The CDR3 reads CASSRPRTSGRPDTQYF. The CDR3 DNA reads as TGTGCCAGTAGTAGACCCCGGACTAGCGGGAGACCAGATACGCAGTATTTT.